This T cell receptor beta chain was obtained from a study of a mutant IDH1 vaccine in newly diagnosed glioma. Generated by immunoSEQ multiplex PCR, the TCRdb table keeps only in-frame clones and is missing some. This table holds about 64,000 clones, 74% found once. Documented time point: week 35, safety follow-up. The content of each vaccine dose was 300 ug of mutant IDH1 20-mer peptide, and topical imiquimod accompanied it. For this clone: Its matching antigen is unknown.

This receptor was identified in a man in his forties or fifties with glioma. Sequencing used PBMCs, obtained from a glioma patient whose treatment included an IDH1 peptide vaccine.

CDR3 protein: CASSYLYEQFF. Here the CDR3 DNA reads TGTGCCAGCAGTTACTTGTATGAGCAGTTCTTC. The J gene is TRBJ2-1, the V gene TRBV6-5; no reliable D call. From germline, CDR1 is MNHEY and CDR2 SVGAGI. Trimming took 1 base from V and 8 from J, leaving 3 bases between them. The CDR3 is 11 amino acids.